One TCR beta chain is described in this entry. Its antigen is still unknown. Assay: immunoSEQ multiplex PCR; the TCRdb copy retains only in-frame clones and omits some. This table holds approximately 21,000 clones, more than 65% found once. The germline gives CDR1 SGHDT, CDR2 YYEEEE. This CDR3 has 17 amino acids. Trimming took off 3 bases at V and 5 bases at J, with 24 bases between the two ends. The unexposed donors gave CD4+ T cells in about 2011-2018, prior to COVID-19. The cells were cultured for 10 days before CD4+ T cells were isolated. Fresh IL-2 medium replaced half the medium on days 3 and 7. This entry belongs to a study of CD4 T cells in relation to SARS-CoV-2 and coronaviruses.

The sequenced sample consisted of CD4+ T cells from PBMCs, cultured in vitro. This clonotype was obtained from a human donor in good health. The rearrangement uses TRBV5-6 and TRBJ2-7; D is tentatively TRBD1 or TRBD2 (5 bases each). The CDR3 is CASSYIKRGRGMDEQYF. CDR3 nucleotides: TGTGCCAGCAGCTATATTAAAAGGGGCCGGGGTATGGACGAGCAGTACTTC.